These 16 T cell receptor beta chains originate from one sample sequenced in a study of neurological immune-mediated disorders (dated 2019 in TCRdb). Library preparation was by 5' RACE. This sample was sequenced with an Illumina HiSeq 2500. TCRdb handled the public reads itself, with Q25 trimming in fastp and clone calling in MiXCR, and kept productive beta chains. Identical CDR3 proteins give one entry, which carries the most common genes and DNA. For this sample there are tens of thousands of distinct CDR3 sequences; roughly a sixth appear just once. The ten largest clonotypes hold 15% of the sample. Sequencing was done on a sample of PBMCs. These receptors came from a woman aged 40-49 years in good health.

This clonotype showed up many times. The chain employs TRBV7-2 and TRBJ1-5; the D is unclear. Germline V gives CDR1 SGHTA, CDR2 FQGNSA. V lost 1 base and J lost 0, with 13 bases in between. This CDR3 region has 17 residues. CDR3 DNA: TGTGCCAGCAGCTTAGATCGGGCAGGACTTAGCAATCAGCCCCAGCATTTT. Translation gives CASSLDRAGLSNQPQHF.

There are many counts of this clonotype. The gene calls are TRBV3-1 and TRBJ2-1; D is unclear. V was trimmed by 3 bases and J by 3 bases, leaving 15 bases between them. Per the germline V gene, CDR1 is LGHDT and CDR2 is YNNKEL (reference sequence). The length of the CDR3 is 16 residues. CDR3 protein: CASSHDRQANYNEQFF. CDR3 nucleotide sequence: TGTGCCAGCAGCCACGATAGGCAAGCTAACTACAATGAGCAGTTCTTC.

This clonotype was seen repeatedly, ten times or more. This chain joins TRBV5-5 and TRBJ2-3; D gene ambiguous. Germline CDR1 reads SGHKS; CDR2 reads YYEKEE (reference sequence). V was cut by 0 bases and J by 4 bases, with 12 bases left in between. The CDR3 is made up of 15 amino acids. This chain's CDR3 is CASSLEGRVSDTQYF. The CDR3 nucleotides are TGTGCCAGCAGCTTGGAGGGCCGCGTTTCAGATACGCAGTATTTT.

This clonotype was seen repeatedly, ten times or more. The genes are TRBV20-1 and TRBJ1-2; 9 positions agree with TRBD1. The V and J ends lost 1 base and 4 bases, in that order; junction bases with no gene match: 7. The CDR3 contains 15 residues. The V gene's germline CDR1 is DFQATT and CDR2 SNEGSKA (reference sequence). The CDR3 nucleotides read TGCAGTGCTAGAGCCAGGGACAGGGTCCCCTATGGCTACACCTTC. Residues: CSARARDRVPYGYTF.

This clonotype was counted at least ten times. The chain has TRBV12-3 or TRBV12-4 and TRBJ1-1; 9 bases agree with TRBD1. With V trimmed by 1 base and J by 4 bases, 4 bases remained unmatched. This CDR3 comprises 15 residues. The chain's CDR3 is CASSLDRGPGTEAFF. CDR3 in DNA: TGTGCCAGCAGTTTAGACAGGGGGCCGGGCACTGAAGCTTTCTTT.

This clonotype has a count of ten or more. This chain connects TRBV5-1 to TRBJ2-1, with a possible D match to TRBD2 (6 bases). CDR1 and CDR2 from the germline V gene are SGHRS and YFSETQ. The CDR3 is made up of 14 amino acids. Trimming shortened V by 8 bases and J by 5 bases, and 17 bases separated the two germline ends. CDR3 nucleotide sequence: TGCGCCAGTCTTCAAGGCGGGGTCAACAATGAGCAGTTCTTC. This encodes CASLQGGVNNEQFF.

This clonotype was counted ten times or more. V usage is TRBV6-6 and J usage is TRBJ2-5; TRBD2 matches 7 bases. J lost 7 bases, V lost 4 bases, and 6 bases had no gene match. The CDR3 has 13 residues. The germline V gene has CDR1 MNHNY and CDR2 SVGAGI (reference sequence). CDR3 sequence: CASSWEGAGTQYF. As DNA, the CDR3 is TGTGCCAGCAGTTGGGAGGGTGCTGGGACCCAGTACTTC.

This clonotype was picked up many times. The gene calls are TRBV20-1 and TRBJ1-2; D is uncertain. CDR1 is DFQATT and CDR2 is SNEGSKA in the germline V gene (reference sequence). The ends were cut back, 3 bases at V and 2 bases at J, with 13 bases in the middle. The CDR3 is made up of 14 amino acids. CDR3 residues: CSASIAASNYGYTF. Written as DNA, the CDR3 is TGCAGTGCTAGTATAGCAGCCAGCAACTATGGCTACACCTTC.

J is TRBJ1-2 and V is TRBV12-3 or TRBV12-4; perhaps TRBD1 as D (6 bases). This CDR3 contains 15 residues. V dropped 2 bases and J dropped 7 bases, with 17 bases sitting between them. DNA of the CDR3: TGTGCCAGCAGTTTAAAATCAGGGGCCTTCGGTGGCTACACCTTC. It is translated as CASSLKSGAFGGYTF.

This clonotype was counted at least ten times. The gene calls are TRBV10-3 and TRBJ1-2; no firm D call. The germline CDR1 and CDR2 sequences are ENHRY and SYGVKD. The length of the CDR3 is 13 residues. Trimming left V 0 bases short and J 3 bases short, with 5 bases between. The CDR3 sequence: CAISESRDYGYTF. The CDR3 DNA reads TGTGCCATCAGTGAGTCGAGAGACTATGGCTACACCTTC.

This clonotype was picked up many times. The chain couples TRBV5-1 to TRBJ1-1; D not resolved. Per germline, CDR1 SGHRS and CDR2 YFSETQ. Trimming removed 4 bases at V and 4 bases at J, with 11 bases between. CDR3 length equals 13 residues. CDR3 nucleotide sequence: TGCGCCAGCAGCCGACTGGAGGGCACTGAAGCTTTCTTT. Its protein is CASSRLEGTEAFF.

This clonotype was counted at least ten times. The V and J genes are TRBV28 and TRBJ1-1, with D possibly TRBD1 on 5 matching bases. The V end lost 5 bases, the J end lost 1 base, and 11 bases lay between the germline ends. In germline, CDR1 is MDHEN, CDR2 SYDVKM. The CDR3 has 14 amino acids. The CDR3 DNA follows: TGTGCCAGCAGTCCCCGGGGCGGGAACACTGAAGCTTTCTTT. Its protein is CASSPRGGNTEAFF.

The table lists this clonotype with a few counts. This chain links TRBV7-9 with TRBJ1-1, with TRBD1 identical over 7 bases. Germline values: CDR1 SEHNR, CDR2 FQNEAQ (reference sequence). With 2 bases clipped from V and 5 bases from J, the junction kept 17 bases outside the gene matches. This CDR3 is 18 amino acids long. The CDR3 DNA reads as TGTGCCAGCAGCTTACAGGGGGTAGTGGCGGGGCGCGGTACTGAAGCTTTCTTT. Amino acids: CASSLQGVVAGRGTEAFF.

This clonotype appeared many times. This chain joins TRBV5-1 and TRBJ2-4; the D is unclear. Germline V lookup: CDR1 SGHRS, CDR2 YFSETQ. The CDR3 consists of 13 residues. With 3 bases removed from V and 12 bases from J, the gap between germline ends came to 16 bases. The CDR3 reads CASSYVRQDPQYF. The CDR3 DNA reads TGCGCCAGCAGCTATGTGCGCCAGGACCCTCAGTACTTC. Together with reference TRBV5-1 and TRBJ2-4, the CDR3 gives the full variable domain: KAGVTQTPRYLIKTRGQQVTLSCSPISGHRSVSWYQQTPGQGLQFLFEYFSETQRNKGNFPGRFSGRQFSNSRSEMNVSTLELGDSALYLCASSYVRQDPQYFGAGTRLSVL.

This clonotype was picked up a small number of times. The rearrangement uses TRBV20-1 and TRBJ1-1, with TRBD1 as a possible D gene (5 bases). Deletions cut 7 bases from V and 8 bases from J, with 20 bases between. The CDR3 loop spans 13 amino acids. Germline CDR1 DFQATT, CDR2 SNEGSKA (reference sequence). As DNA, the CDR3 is TGCAGTGTACAGCAAATAGACAGCTCCGAAGCTTTCTTT. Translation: CSVQQIDSSEAFF.

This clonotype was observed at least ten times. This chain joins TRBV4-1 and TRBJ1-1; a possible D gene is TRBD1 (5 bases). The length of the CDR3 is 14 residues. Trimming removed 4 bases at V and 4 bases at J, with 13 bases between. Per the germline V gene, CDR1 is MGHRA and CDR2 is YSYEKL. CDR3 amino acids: CASSRPGGGTEAFF. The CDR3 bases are TGCGCCAGCAGCCGTCCGGGGGGGGGCACTGAAGCTTTCTTT.